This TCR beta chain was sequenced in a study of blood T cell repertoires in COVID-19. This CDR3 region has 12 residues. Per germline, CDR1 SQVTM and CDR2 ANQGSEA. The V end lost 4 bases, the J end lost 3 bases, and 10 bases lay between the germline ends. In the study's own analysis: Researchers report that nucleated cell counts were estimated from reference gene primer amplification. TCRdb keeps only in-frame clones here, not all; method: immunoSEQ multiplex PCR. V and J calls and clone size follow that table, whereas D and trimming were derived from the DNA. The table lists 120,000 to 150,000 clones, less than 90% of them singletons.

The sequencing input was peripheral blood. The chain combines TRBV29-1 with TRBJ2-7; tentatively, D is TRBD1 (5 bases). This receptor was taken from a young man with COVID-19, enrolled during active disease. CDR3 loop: CSVAGIDYEQYF. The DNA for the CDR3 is TGCAGCGTTGCAGGGATTGACTACGAGCAGTACTTC.